Described below is a single T cell receptor beta chain sequence and its context. Sequencing used immunoSEQ multiplex PCR; TCRdb keeps in-frame clones, though not all of them. This table holds 50,000 or so clones, 87% found once. The CDR3 spans 16 residues. The germline CDR1 and CDR2 sequences are MGHDK and SYGVNS. Trimming took 2 bases from V and 0 from J; bases not matched to a gene: 3. This sample stems from a study of blood T cell repertoires in COVID-19. Study context: Samples taken during acute and convalescent COVID-19 were collected in the United States, Italy and Spain.

V gene TRBV25-1 combines with J gene TRBJ2-1, with 8 bases lining up with TRBD2. Input material: peripheral blood. The clonotype was recovered from a human donor with active COVID-19. The donor label of this sample is uncertain. CDR3 bases: TGTGCCAGCAGTGAAGGACGGGGGGGCTCCTACAATGAGCAGTTCTTC. Translating it yields CASSEGRGGSYNEQFF. Together with reference TRBV25-1 and TRBJ2-1, the CDR3 gives the full variable domain: EADIYQTPRYLVIGTGKKITLECSQTMGHDKMYWYQQDPGMELHLIHYSYGVNSTEKGDLSSESTVSRIRTEHFPLTLESARPSHTSQYLCASSEGRGGSYNEQFFGPGTRLTVL.